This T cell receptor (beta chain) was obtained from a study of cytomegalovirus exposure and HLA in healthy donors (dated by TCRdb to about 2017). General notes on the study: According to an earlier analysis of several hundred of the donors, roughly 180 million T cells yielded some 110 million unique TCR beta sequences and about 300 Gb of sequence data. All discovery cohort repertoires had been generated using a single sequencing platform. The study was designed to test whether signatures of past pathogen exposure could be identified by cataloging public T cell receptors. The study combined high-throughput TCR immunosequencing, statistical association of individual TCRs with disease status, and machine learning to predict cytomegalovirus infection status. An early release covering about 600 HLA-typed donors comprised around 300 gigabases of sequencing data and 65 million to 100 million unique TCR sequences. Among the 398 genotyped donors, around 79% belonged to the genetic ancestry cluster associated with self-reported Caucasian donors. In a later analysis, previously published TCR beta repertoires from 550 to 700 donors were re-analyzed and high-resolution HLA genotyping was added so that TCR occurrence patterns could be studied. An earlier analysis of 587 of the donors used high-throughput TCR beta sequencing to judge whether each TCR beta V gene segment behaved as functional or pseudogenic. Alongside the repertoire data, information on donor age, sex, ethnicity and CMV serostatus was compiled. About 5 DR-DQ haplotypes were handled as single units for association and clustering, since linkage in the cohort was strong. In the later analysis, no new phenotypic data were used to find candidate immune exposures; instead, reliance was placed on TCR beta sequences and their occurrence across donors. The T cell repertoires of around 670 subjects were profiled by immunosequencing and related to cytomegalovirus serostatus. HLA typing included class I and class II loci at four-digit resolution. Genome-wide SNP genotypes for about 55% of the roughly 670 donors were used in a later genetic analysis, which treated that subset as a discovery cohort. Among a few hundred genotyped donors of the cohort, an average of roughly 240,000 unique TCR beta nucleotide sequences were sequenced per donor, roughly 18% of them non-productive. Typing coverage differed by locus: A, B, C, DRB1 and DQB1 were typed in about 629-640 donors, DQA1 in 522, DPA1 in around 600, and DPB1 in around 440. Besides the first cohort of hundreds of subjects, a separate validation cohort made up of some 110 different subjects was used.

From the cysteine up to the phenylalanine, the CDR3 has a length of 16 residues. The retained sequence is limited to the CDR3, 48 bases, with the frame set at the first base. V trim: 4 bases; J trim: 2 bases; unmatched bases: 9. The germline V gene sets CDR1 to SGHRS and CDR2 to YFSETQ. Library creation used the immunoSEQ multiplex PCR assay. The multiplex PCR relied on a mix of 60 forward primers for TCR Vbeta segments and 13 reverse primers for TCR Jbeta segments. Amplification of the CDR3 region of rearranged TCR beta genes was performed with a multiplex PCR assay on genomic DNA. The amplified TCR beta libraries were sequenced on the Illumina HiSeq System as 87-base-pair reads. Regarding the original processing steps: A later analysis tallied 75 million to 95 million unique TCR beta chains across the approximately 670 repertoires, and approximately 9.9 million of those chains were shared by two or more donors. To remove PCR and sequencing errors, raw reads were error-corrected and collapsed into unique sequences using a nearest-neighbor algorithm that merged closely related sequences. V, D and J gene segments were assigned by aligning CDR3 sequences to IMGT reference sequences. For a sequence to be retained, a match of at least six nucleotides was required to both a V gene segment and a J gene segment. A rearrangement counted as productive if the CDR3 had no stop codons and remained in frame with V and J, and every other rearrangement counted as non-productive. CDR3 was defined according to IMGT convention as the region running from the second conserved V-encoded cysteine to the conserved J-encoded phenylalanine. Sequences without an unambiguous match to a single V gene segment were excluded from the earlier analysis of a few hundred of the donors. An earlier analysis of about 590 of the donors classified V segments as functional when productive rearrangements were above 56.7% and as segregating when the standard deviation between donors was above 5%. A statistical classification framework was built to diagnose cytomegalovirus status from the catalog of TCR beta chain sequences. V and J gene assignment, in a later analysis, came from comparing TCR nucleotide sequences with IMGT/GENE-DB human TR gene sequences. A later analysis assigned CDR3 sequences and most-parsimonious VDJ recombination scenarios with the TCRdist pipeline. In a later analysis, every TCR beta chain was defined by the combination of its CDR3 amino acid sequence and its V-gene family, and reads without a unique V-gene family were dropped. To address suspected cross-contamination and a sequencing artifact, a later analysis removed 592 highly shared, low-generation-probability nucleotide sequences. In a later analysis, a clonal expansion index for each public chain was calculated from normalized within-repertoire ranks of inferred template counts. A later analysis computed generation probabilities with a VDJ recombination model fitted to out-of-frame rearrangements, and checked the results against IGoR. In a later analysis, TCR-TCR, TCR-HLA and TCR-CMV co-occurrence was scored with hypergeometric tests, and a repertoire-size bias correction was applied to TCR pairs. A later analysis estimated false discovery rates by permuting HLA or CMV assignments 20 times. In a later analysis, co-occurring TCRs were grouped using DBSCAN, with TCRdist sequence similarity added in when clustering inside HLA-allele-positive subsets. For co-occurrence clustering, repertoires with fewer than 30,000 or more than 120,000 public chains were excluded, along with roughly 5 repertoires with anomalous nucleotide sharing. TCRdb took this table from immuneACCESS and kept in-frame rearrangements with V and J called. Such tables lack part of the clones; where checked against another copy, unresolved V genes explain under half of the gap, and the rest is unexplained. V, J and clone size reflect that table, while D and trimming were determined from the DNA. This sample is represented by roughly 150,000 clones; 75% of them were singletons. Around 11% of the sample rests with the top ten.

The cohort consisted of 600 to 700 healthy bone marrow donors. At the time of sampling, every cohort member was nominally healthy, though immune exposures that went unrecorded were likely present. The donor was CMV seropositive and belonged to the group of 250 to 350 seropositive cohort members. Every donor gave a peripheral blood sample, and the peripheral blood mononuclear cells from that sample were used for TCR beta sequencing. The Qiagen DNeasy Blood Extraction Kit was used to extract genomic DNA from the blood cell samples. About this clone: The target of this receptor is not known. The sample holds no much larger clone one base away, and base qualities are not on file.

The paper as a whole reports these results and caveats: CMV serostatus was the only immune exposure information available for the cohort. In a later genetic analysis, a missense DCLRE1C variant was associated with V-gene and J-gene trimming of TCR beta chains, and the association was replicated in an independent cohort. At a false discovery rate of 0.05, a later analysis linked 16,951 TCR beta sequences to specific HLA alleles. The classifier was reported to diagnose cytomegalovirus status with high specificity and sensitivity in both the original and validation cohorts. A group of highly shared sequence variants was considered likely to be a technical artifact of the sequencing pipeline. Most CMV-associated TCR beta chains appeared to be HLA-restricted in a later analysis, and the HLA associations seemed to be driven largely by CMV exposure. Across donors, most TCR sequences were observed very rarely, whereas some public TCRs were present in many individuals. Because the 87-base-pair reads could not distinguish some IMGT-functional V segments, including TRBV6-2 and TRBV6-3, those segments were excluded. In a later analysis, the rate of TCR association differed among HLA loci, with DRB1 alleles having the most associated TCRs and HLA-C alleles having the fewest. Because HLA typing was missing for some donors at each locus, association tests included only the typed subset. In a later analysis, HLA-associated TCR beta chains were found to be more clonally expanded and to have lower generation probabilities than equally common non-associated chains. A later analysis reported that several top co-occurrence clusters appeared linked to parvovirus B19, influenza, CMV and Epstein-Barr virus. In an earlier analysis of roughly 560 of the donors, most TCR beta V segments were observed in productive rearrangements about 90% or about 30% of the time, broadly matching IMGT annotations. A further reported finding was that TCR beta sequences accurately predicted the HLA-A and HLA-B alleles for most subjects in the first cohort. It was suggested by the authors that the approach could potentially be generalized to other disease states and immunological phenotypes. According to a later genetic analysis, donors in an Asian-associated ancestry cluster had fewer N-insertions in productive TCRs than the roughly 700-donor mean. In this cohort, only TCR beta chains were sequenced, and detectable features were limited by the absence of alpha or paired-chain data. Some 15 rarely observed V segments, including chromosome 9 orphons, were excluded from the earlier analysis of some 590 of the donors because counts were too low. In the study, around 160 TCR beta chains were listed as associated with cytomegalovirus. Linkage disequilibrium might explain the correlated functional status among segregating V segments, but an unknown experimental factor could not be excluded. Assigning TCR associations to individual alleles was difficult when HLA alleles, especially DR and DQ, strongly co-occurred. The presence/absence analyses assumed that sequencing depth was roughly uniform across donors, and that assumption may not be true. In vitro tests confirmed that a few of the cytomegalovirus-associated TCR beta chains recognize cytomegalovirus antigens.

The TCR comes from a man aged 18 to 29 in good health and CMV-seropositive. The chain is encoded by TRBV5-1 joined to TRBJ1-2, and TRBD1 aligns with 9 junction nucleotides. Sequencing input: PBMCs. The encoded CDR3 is CASSTGTGNINYGYTF. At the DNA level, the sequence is TGCGCCAGCAGCACCGGGACAGGGAATATCAACTATGGCTACACCTTC. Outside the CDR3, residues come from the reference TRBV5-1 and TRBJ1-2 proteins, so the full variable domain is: KAGVTQTPRYLIKTRGQQVTLSCSPISGHRSVSWYQQTPGQGLQFLFEYFSETQRNKGNFPGRFSGRQFSNSRSEMNVSTLELGDSALYLCASSTGTGNINYGYTFGSGTRLTVV.